This entry features one TCR beta chain sequence. It has no known antigen specificity. Qualities for individual bases were not recorded, and no much larger clone is one base off. The cysteine opens and the phenylalanine closes a CDR3 of 15 amino acids. Just CDR3 DNA is preserved here, 45 bases in frame from base 1. CDR1 is given as ENHRY and CDR2 as SYGVKD, both from the germline V gene. V is cut by 6 bases and J by 1 base, and the space between the germline ends is 13 bases. This sample is drawn from a study of T cell responses to AZD1222 COVID-19 vaccine (dated by TCRdb to the early 2020s). In terms of the full investigation: AZD1222 recipients whose second dose came at about 4 weeks and those whose second dose came at about 12 weeks were combined into one group, since spike-specific TCR depth and breadth did not differ between the two schedules. TCR sequencing was performed for 230 to 250 trial participants, of whom 200 to 220 were given two doses of AZD1222 and approximately 25 were given two doses of MenACWY control vaccine. Trial participants were enrolled into age subgroups of 18-55, 56-69 and 70-plus years, which contained 148, 28 and 57 TCR-sequenced participants, respectively.

General conclusions and limits of the study: Conclusions about previously exposed vaccinees are limited because only six or seven AZD1222 recipients were SARS-CoV-2 seropositive at baseline. Participants were mostly white British, with more females than males. The authors suggested clonal diversity may have been underestimated. The 56-69-year group was small, and its depth increase did not reach significance, likely because of low power. No day 14 peak-response samples were available, so repertoires were characterized only after the peak T cell response. The whole spike protein was spanned by vaccine-associated CD4 TCRs, and dominant responses were seen in regions 160-218 and 743-854. Nearly half of unique spike-specific TCRs reportedly recognized epitopes outside regions mutated in the B.1.351 and B.1.1.7 variants. After two AZD1222 doses, spike-specific TCR breadth and depth were significantly higher than at day 0 and than in MenACWY recipients.

The time point label corresponds to: baseline before first vaccination. Vaccinee samples were obtained from the UK trials COV001 and COV002, which included a single-blind randomized controlled phase 2/3 trial of AZD1222 (ChAdOx1 nCoV-19) in healthy adults. Trial participant PBMC samples were collected at day 0 and day 28 after the second dose for TCRbeta chain sequencing. The CDR3 regions of human TCRbeta chains were analyzed by immunosequencing. Turning to the authors' computational methods: TCRs in the repertoires were compared against a reference library of SARS-CoV-2-specific TCRs that had been generated with the MIRA antigen-specificity platform. Breadth meant the fraction of unique TCRs that were SARS-CoV-2-associated, whereas depth meant the fraction of total T cells that were SARS-CoV-2-associated. Using the MIRA data, each spike-specific TCR was assigned both to the spike region to which the TCR was reactive and to a CD4 or CD8 class. Log10-transformed breadth and depth values were compared by one-way ANOVA with Sidak's multiple comparisons tests. TCRdb mirrors the immuneACCESS table, restricted to in-frame sequences. Some clones are absent from its copies; in checked studies, under half trace to an unresolved V gene, and the reason for the others is unknown. V, J and clone size reflect that table, while D and trimming were determined from the DNA. The sample yields roughly 120,000 clones; 91% were counted once. The ten largest clonotypes hold 5% to 6.5% of the sample.

Sequencing used peripheral blood, obtained on day 0 of AZD1222 vaccination. The sequence joins TRBV10-3 to TRBJ2-1; TRBD1 is a weak D gene call, 6 bases matching. This TCR was recovered from an adult in good health. Here is the DNA: TGTGCCATCAGCGAACAGGGTGGGTCCTACAATGAGCAGTTCTTC. Translation gives CAISEQGGSYNEQFF.